The rows below give T cell receptor beta chains drawn from one sample of a study of T cells in tuberculosis. Assay used: immunoSEQ multiplex PCR; TCRdb lists only in-frame clones, some missing. This table has 20,000 to 25,000 clones, 85% to 90% appearing once. Sequenced input: PBMCs. The receptor source for this set is a donor aged 5-35 years with latent tuberculosis or without tuberculosis infection. Each CDR3 is given with its conserved first and last residue. D genes are given only for firm matches. Expanded clones get a size class; other rows say once, few or many, or leave the size out.

d_call: -
v_call: TRBV5-1
clone_size: once
j_call: TRBJ2-7
cdr3_aa: CASSLAPGVSSYEQYF
cdr3_nt: TGCGCCAGCAGCTTGGCCCCGGGGGTTAGCTCCTACGAGCAGTACTTC

d_call: -
v_call: TRBV28
clone_size: -
j_call: TRBJ2-7
cdr3_aa: CASSPDLLESYEQYF
cdr3_nt: TGTGCCAGCAGCCCAGATCTCTTGGAGTCCTACGAGCAGTACTTC

d_call: -
v_call: TRBV5-8
clone_size: -
j_call: TRBJ2-7
cdr3_aa: CASSLLSGAYEQYF
cdr3_nt: TGTGCCAGCAGCTTGCTCTCGGGGGCCTACGAGCAGTACTTC

d_call: TRBD2
v_call: TRBV7-2
clone_size: -
j_call: TRBJ2-3
cdr3_aa: CASSPAGTSGDGSTDTQYF
cdr3_nt: TGTGCCAGCAGCCCGGCCGGGACTAGCGGGGACGGGAGCACAGATACGCAGTATTTT

d_call: TRBD2
v_call: TRBV2
clone_size: -
j_call: TRBJ2-7
cdr3_aa: CASNSLRGAYEQYF
cdr3_nt: TGTGCCAGCAATAGTTTACGGGGGGCCTACGAGCAGTACTTC

d_call: -
v_call: TRBV18
clone_size: -
j_call: TRBJ2-7
cdr3_aa: CASSPLTGNGGQYF
cdr3_nt: TGTGCCAGCTCACCGTTAACAGGGAATGGGGGGCAGTACTTC

d_call: -
v_call: TRBV4-3
clone_size: -
j_call: TRBJ2-1
cdr3_aa: CASSQGGQNNEQFF
cdr3_nt: TGCGCCAGCAGCCAAGGAGGACAAAACAATGAGCAGTTCTTC

d_call: -
v_call: TRBV9
clone_size: -
j_call: TRBJ2-7
cdr3_aa: CASSPTQGYEQYF
cdr3_nt: TGTGCCAGCAGCCCAACCCAGGGTTACGAGCAGTACTTC

d_call: TRBD1
v_call: TRBV5-6
clone_size: -
j_call: TRBJ1-2
cdr3_aa: CASSVFTGGSNYGYTF
cdr3_nt: TGTGCCAGCAGCGTCTTTACAGGGGGTTCTAACTATGGCTACACCTTC

d_call: -
v_call: TRBV7-2
clone_size: -
j_call: TRBJ2-4
cdr3_aa: CASSYTGTSRGKNIQYF
cdr3_nt: TGTGCCAGCAGTTATACCGGGACAAGTAGGGGCAAAAACATTCAGTACTTC

d_call: -
v_call: TRBV25-1
clone_size: -
j_call: TRBJ1-1
cdr3_aa: CASSDTGRVGTEAFF
cdr3_nt: TGTGCCAGCAGTGATACAGGGCGAGTGGGGACTGAAGCTTTCTTT

d_call: TRBD1
v_call: TRBV19
clone_size: -
j_call: TRBJ1-1
cdr3_aa: CASRGTTGVEAFF
cdr3_nt: TGTGCCAGTAGAGGTACGACAGGGGTTGAAGCTTTCTTT

d_call: TRBD2
v_call: TRBV5-4
clone_size: -
j_call: TRBJ2-1
cdr3_aa: CASSLGGGGREQFF
cdr3_nt: TGTGCCAGCAGCTTGGGCGGGGGGGGCCGTGAGCAGTTCTTC

d_call: TRBD1
v_call: TRBV5-1
clone_size: -
j_call: TRBJ1-4
cdr3_aa: CASSFQGTGNEKLFF
cdr3_nt: TGCGCCAGCAGCTTTCAGGGGACAGGGAATGAAAAACTGTTTTTT

d_call: -
v_call: TRBV10-3
clone_size: -
j_call: TRBJ2-5
cdr3_aa: CAMRAEGTSQETQYF
cdr3_nt: TGTGCCATGCGGGCGGAGGGGACGAGCCAAGAGACCCAGTACTTC